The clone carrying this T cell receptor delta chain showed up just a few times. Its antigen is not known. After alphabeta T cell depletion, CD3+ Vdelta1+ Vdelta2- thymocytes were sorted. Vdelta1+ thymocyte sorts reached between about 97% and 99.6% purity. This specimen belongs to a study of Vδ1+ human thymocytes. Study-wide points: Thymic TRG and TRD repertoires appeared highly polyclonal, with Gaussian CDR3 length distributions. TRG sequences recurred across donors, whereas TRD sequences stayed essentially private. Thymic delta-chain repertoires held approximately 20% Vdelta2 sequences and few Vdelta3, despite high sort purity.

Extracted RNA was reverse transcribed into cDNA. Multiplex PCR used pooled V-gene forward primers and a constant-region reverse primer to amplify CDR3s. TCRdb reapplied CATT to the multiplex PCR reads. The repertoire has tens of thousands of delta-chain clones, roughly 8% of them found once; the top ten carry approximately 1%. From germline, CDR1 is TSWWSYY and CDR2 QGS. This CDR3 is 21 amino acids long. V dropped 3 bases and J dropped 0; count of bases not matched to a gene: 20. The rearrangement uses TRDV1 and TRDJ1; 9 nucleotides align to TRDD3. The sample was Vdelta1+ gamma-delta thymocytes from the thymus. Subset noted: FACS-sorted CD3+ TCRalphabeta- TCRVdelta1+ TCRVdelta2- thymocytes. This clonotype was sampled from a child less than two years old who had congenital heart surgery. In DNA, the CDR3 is TGTGCTCTTGGGGAGCACATAAGATTCCTACTGGGGGACCTATACACCGATAAACTCATCTTT. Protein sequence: CALGEHIRFLLGDLYTDKLIF.